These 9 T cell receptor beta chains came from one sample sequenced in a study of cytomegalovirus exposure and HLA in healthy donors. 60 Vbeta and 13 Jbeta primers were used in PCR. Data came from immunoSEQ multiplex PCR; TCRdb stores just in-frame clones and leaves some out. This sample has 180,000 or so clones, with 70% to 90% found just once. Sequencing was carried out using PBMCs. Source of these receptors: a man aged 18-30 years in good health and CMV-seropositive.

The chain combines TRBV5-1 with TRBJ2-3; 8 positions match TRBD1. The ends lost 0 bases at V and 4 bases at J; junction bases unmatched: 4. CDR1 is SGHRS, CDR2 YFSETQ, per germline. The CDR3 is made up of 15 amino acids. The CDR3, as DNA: TGCGCCAGCAGCTTGGAGGGACAGGCCCCAGATACGCAGTATTTT. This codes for CASSLEGQAPDTQYF.

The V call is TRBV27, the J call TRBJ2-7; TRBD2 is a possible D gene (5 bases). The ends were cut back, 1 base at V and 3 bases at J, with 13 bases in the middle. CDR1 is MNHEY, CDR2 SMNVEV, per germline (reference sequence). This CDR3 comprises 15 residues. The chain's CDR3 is CASSLLFADYYEQYF. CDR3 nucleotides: TGTGCCAGCAGTTTATTATTCGCAGACTACTACGAGCAGTACTTC.

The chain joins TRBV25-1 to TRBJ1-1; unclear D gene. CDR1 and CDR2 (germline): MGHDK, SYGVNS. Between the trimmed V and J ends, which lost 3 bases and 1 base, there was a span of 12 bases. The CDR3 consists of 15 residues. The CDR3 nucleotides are TGTGCCAGCAGTGATGCAGTCCGGGGGAACACTGAAGCTTTCTTT. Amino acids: CASSDAVRGNTEAFF.

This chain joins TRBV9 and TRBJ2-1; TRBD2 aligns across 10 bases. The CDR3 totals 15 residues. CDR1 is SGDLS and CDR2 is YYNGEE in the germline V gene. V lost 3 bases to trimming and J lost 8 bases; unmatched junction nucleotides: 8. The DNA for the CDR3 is TGTGCCAGCAGCGAGAGCGGGGGGGCTTACGATGAGCAGTTCTTC. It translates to CASSESGGAYDEQFF.

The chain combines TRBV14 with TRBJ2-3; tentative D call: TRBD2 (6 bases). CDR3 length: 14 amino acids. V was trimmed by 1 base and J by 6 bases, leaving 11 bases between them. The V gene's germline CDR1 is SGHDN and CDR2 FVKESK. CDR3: CASSQGSGGDTQYF. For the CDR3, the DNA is TGTGCCAGCAGCCAAGGAAGCGGAGGGGATACGCAGTATTTT.

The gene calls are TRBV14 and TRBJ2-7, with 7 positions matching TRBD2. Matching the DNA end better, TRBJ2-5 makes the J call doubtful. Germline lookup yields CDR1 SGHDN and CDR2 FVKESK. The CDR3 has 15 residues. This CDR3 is CASSQSGGFVETQYF. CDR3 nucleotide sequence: TGTGCCAGCAGCCAGTCCGGGGGGTTTGTGGAGACCCAGTACTTC.

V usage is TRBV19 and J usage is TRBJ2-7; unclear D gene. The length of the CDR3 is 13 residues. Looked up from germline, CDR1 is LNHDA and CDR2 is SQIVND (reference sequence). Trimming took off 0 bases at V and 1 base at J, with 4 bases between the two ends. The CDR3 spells CASSIDSSYEQYF. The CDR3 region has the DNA TGTGCCAGTAGTATAGACAGTTCCTACGAGCAGTACTTC. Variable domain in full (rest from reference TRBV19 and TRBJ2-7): DGGITQSPKYLFRKEGQNVTLSCEQNLNHDAMYWYRQDPGQGLRLIYYSQIVNDFQKGDIAEGYSVSREKKESFPLTVTSAQKNPTAFYLCASSIDSSYEQYFGPGTRLTVT.

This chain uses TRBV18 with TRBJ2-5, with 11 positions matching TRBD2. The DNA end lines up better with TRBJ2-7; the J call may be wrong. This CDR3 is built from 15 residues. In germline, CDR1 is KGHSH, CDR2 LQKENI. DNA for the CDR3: TGTGCCAGCTCACCCATTAGCGGGGGGGCTATCGAGCAGTACTTC. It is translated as CASSPISGGAIEQYF.

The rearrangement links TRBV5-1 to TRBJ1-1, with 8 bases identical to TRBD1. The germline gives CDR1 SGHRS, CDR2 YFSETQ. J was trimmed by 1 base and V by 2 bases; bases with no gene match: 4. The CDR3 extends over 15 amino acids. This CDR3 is CASSLIGQGNTEAFF. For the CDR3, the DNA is TGCGCCAGCAGCTTAATAGGACAGGGGAACACTGAAGCTTTCTTT. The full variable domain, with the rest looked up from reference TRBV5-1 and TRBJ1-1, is KAGVTQTPRYLIKTRGQQVTLSCSPISGHRSVSWYQQTPGQGLQFLFEYFSETQRNKGNFPGRFSGRQFSNSRSEMNVSTLELGDSALYLCASSLIGQGNTEAFFGQGTRLTVV.